Shown below are 29 T cell receptor beta chains from a single sample sequenced in a study of cytomegalovirus exposure and HLA in healthy donors. Libraries were prepared by immunoSEQ multiplex PCR; TCRdb keeps only in-frame clonotypes and omits some of them. Here the sample spans about 150,000 clones, 86% being singletons. Sequenced material: PBMCs. Receptors originate from a man aged 18 to 29 in good health and CMV-seropositive.

The chain uses TRBV7-5 and TRBJ2-7; the D segment call TRBD1 is taken from the table without a DNA check. TRBV7-5 is deemed a pseudogene. This CDR3 region has 14 residues. CDR3 bases: TGTGTCAGAAGCGGGGACAGGGGGCCCTACGAGCAGTACTTC. Translating it yields CVRSGDRGPYEQYF.

The table lists this clone with a few counts. The chain combines TRBV4-1 with TRBJ1-4; D not certain. The CDR3 runs 17 residues. CDR1 and CDR2 (germline): MGHRA, YSYEKL. V shed 0 bases and J shed 2 bases, with 13 bases lying between them. The CDR3 DNA reads TGCGCCAGCAGCCAAGATTATCGGGGTTCCACTAATGAAAAACTGTTTTTT. This sequence encodes CASSQDYRGSTNEKLFF.

This chain connects TRBV30 to TRBJ2-1, with a tentative D call TRBD1 (5 bases). CDR1 and CDR2 (germline): GTSNPN, SVGIG (reference sequence). The germline V and J ends were trimmed by 0 bases and 10 bases, with 10 bases remaining between them. There are 12 residues in the CDR3. CDR3 region: CAWSVHPGEQFF. CDR3 nucleotides: TGTGCCTGGAGTGTACACCCAGGGGAGCAGTTCTTC.

This sequence joins TRBV30 and TRBJ2-3, with TRBD2 identical over 9 bases. Unmatched junction bases numbered 6, after V lost 1 base and J lost 4 bases. CDR1 and CDR2 (germline): GTSNPN, SVGIG (reference sequence). The CDR3 contains 15 residues. CDR3 amino acids: CAWSAGLAPPDTQYF. As DNA, the CDR3 is TGTGCCTGGAGTGCGGGACTAGCCCCCCCAGATACGCAGTATTTT. Variable domain in full (rest from reference TRBV30 and TRBJ2-3): SQTIHQWPATLVQPVGSPLSLECTVEGTSNPNLYWYRQAAGRGLQLLFYSVGIGQISSEVPQNLSASRPQDRQFILSSKKLLLSDSGFYLCAWSAGLAPPDTQYFGPGTRLTVL.

The chain combines TRBV6-1 with TRBJ2-6; possibly TRBD2 for D (5 bases). V was cut by 8 bases and J by 0 bases, with 11 bases left in between. Germline assignment: CDR1 MNHNS and CDR2 SASEGT. The CDR3 has 15 amino acids. CDR3 nucleotide sequence: TGTGCCAGCCGGCAAGGAGGCTCTGGGGCCAACGTCCTGACTTTC. Amino acid sequence: CASRQGGSGANVLTF.

Comments on this clone: Germline and junction disagree at one end, which may indicate a read error. This chain links TRBV7-2 with TRBJ2-7; perhaps TRBD1 as D (5 bases). The V gene's germline CDR1 is SGHTA and CDR2 FQGNSA. This CDR3 comprises 13 residues. The CDR3 DNA follows: TGTGCCAGCAGCTTCCCTAGGGGCCACGAGGAGTACTTC. Translated, it gives CASSFPRGHEEYF. The whole variable domain, remainder taken from reference TRBV7-2 and TRBJ2-7, is GAGVSQSPSNKVTEKGKDVELRCDPISGHTALYWYRQSLGQGLEFLIYFQGNSAPDKSGLPSDRFSAERTGGSVSTLTIQRTQQEDSAVYLCASSFPRGHEEYFGPGTRLTVT.

The chain has TRBV6-5 and TRBJ2-7; 10 nucleotides line up with TRBD2. CDR3 length: 15 residues. Germline V gives CDR1 MNHEY, CDR2 SVGAGI. V lost 2 bases and J lost 7; bases outside the gene matches: 8. The CDR3: CASSYRSSGSGEQYF. In nucleotides, the CDR3 is TGTGCCAGCAGTTACAGGTCTAGCGGGAGTGGAGAGCAGTACTTC.

The rearrangement uses TRBV11-2 and TRBJ1-1; D unclear. The CDR3 has 10 amino acids. With 5 bases removed from V and 4 bases from J, the gap between germline ends came to 2 bases. The germline gives CDR1 SGHAT, CDR2 FQNNGV. CDR3 nucleotides: TGTGCCAGCAGCCTCACTGAAGCTTTCTTT. Its protein product is CASSLTEAFF.

Details on this clone: The junction differs from germline at one of its ends, possibly a read error. The V and J genes are TRBV7-3 and TRBJ2-1, with 8 bases that match TRBD2. Germline V CDR1 and CDR2: SGHTA, FQGTGA. The length of the CDR3 is 16 residues. In DNA, the CDR3 is TGTGCCAGCAGTTTAACAACTAGCGGCTCCTACAATGAGCAGTTCTTC. Its protein is CASSLTTSGSYNEQFF.

The chain carries TRBV19 and TRBJ1-5; D is possibly TRBD1 (6 bases). The V and J ends lost 8 bases and 0 bases respectively, with 11 bases between them. The germline CDR1 and CDR2 sequences are LNHDA and SQIVND (reference sequence). CDR3 length equals 14 residues. The DNA of the CDR3 is TGTGCCAGTTCCGGACAGTATAGCAATCAGCCCCAGCATTTT. It specifies CASSGQYSNQPQHF.

J is TRBJ1-1 and V is TRBV6-5; TRBD1 agrees at 8 bases. CDR3 length: 14 residues. The J segment lost 4 bases and the V segment lost 10 bases, leaving 11 bases of the junction unmatched. Germline V gene sequence: CDR1 MNHEY, CDR2 SVGAGI. Here the CDR3 DNA reads TGTGCCATTCGGGCGGGGCAGGGGGCCACTGAAGCTTTCTTT. Amino acids: CAIRAGQGATEAFF.

Here the CDR3 DNA reads TGTGCCAGCCGCAGCTCTGGGGCCAACGTCCTGACTTTC. Its protein is CASRSSGANVLTF. V is TRBV25-1 and J is TRBJ2-6; the D is unclear. Germline V gene lookup returns CDR1 MGHDK and CDR2 SYGVNS. The CDR3 consists of 13 residues. V shed 8 bases and J shed 0 bases, with 5 bases lying between them. The full variable domain, completed using reference TRBV25-1 and TRBJ2-6, is EADIYQTPRYLVIGTGKKITLECSQTMGHDKMYWYQQDPGMELHLIHYSYGVNSTEKGDLSSESTVSRIRTEHFPLTLESARPSHTSQYLCASRSSGANVLTFGAGSRLTVL.

The chain carries TRBV10-2 and TRBJ2-5; 7 bases align to TRBD2. This CDR3 is 12 amino acids long. Unmatched junction bases numbered 0, after V lost 4 bases and J lost 4 bases. Germline values: CDR1 WSHSY, CDR2 SAAADI. The CDR3 region is CASSAGGETQYF. CDR3 nucleotide sequence: TGCGCCAGCAGTGCGGGGGGAGAGACCCAGTACTTC.

This sequence joins TRBV11-2 and TRBJ2-7; 12 bases are a match to TRBD2. The CDR3 runs to 15 residues. V was pared by 5 bases and J by 4 bases, with 6 bases of the junction left unmatched. Germline values: CDR1 SGHAT, CDR2 FQNNGV. CDR3 region: CASSLRTSGKYEQYF. Here the CDR3 DNA reads TGTGCCAGCAGCCTACGGACTAGCGGGAAGTACGAGCAGTACTTC.

This clone was detected only once. This sequence joins TRBV9 and TRBJ2-5; maybe TRBD1 (5 bases). The germline CDR1 and CDR2 sequences are SGDLS and YYNGEE. The CDR3 totals 14 residues. V was cut by 0 bases and J by 3 bases, with 9 bases left in between. CDR3 coding DNA: TGTGCCAGCAGCGTAGGGTCAGGGAAAGAGACCCAGTACTTC. This translates into CASSVGSGKETQYF.

The rearrangement links TRBV29-1 to TRBJ2-2; weak D call: TRBD2 (7 bases). There are 13 residues in the CDR3. The germline V gene encodes CDR1 SQVTM and CDR2 ANQGSEA. The V end was cut by 4 bases, the J end by 4 bases, with 10 bases between. The CDR3 spells CSVGGGSTGELFF. CDR3 coding DNA: TGCAGCGTTGGGGGGGGCAGCACCGGGGAGCTGTTTTTT.

The V gene is TRBV4-1, the J gene TRBJ2-1; TRBD2 agrees at 14 bases. The V gene end was trimmed by 2 bases and the J gene end by 7 bases; junction bases not matched to a gene: 7. Germline CDR1 MGHRA, CDR2 YSYEKL. The CDR3 consists of 17 residues. CDR3 nucleotide sequence: TGCGCCAGCAGCCAAAACACCGGGACTAGCGGGAGAAATGAGCAGTTCTTC. It specifies CASSQNTGTSGRNEQFF.

The sample holds one count of this clone. The chain links TRBV11-2 to TRBJ2-3, with 9 bases fitting TRBD2. The CDR3 is made up of 15 amino acids. The trim removed 1 base at V and 1 base at J, leaving 0 bases unmatched. Germline CDR1 is SGHAT and CDR2 is FQNNGV. CDR3: CASSLVAGGTDTQYF. The CDR3 nucleotides read TGTGCCAGCAGCTTAGTAGCGGGGGGCACAGATACGCAGTATTTT.

The V call is TRBV5-1, the J call TRBJ1-1; D is unresolved. The CDR3 runs to 15 residues. Trimming removed 4 bases from V and 3 bases from J, with 16 bases in between. Germline V gene lookup returns CDR1 SGHRS and CDR2 YFSETQ. The CDR3 nucleotides are TGCGCCAGCAGCCCCTCCCCTTTTCGGGACACTGAAGCTTTCTTT. Its protein is CASSPSPFRDTEAFF.

This CDR3 reads CASSPTGAYNEQFF. The CDR3 DNA sequence: TGTGCCAGCTCACCTACGGGGGCCTACAATGAGCAGTTCTTC. The chain uses TRBV18 and TRBJ2-1; the D gene is possibly TRBD2 (6 bases). Germline loops: CDR1 KGHSH, CDR2 LQKENI. The CDR3 runs to 14 residues. The V and J ends lost 3 bases and 2 bases respectively, with 8 bases between them.

The J gene is TRBJ1-1, the V gene TRBV19; the match to TRBD1 covers 8 bases. Unmatched junction bases numbered 8, after V lost 1 base and J lost 7 bases. The CDR3 consists of 15 residues. CDR1 LNHDA and CDR2 SQIVND come from the germline V gene (reference sequence). CDR3 sequence: CASSIVSRGQNEAFF. Here the CDR3 DNA reads TGTGCCAGTAGTATAGTTTCCAGGGGGCAAAATGAAGCTTTCTTT.

This clone was detected once. The chain links TRBV4-3 to TRBJ2-3; D uncertain. V was cut by 1 base and J by 5 bases, with 13 bases left in between. Germline CDR1 and CDR2: LGHNA and YSLEER. There are 15 residues in the CDR3. The CDR3 protein is CASSQVEVSRDTQYF. CDR3 sequence (DNA): TGCGCCAGCAGCCAAGTCGAGGTTTCGCGAGATACGCAGTATTTT.

This clone was observed a single time. The J gene is TRBJ2-5, the V gene TRBV4-1; TRBD2 matches 10 bases. CDR1 is MGHRA, CDR2 YSYEKL, per germline. The CDR3 runs to 17 residues. V shed 1 base, J shed 2 bases, and the junction held 7 bases outside the gene matches. The DNA for the CDR3 is TGCGCCAGCAGCCAAGTGGTGATAGCGGGGGGTCAAGAGACCCAGTACTTC. Residues: CASSQVVIAGGQETQYF.

This sequence joins TRBV11-2 and TRBJ1-1; D uncertain. The V and J ends lost 2 bases and 10 bases respectively, with 11 bases between them. The germline V gene encodes CDR1 SGHAT and CDR2 FQNNGV. The CDR3 extends over 12 amino acids. CDR3: CASSLKSPGAFF. CDR3 nucleotides: TGTGCCAGCAGCTTAAAATCCCCGGGAGCTTTCTTT.

The chain is built from TRBV18 and TRBJ1-1; D remains ambiguous. V lost 3 bases and J lost 1, with 9 bases in between. The CDR3 consists of 14 residues. CDR1 is KGHSH and CDR2 is LQKENI in the germline V gene. CDR3 loop: CASSPWRENTEAFF. The CDR3 DNA is TGTGCCAGCTCACCGTGGCGGGAGAACACTGAAGCTTTCTTT.

This chain connects TRBV9 to TRBJ2-3; D is possibly TRBD2 (7 bases). The CDR3 is 15 residues long. Germline values: CDR1 SGDLS, CDR2 YYNGEE. Trimming pared 6 bases from V and 2 bases from J, leaving 16 bases between. CDR3 sequence reads: CASTRGGGFTDTQYF. The CDR3 coding sequence is TGTGCCAGCACCAGAGGGGGGGGGTTCACAGATACGCAGTATTTT. The full variable domain, completed using reference TRBV9 and TRBJ2-3, is DSGVTQTPKHLITATGQRVTLRCSPRSGDLSVYWYQQSLDQGLQFLIQYYNGEERAKGNILERFSAQQFPDLHSELNLSSLELGDSALYFCASTRGGGFTDTQYFGPGTRLTVL.

The chain combines TRBV7-2 with TRBJ1-1; 11 bases map to TRBD1. Trimming cost V 6 bases and J 0 bases; bases outside gene matches: 12. This CDR3 comprises 18 residues. Per germline, CDR1 SGHTA and CDR2 FQGNSA. CDR3 sequence reads: CASSRLAGTGGLNTEAFF. The CDR3 bases are TGTGCCAGCAGTCGACTCGCCGGGACAGGGGGTCTGAACACTGAAGCTTTCTTT. The full variable domain, rest sourced from reference TRBV7-2 and TRBJ1-1, is GAGVSQSPSNKVTEKGKDVELRCDPISGHTALYWYRQSLGQGLEFLIYFQGNSAPDKSGLPSDRFSAERTGGSVSTLTIQRTQQEDSAVYLCASSRLAGTGGLNTEAFFGQGTRLTVV.

The gene calls are TRBV13 and TRBJ2-3, with 11 bases identical to TRBD2. Germline V gives CDR1 PRHDT, CDR2 FYEKMQ (reference sequence). There are 16 residues in the CDR3. V shed 6 bases and J 5 bases; nucleotides not matched to a gene: 10. The DNA for the CDR3 is TGTGCCAGCAGGGCTTCTAGCGGGGGGCGTATAGATACGCAGTATTTT. As protein: CASRASSGGRIDTQYF.

The chain uses TRBV14 and TRBJ1-5; 7 bases map to TRBD1. Germline V CDR1 and CDR2: SGHDN, FVKESK. The V gene end was trimmed by 0 bases and the J gene end by 4 bases; junction bases not matched to a gene: 15. The CDR3 sequence is 19 residues long. The CDR3 DNA reads as TGTGCCAGCAGCCAAGATTACGGGGCAGGGGGTTCGTGGAATCAGCCCCAGCATTTT. Encoded protein: CASSQDYGAGGSWNQPQHF.